A selection of T cell receptor beta chains follows, all from one sample in a study of identical twins. One entry per CDR3 protein, called by TCRdb with MiXCR from the 5' RACE reads. The repertoire holds 450,000 to 600,000 distinct CDR3 sequences, with about a fifth as singletons. These data also featured in a second study, about yellow fever vaccine responses in identical twins.

The material sequenced was CD4+ T cells sorted from blood. These receptors were obtained from a woman between 18 and 30 years old in good health. Each CDR3 is given with its conserved first and last residue. Each record gives: D gene, J gene, V gene, clone size, CDR3 DNA, CDR3 protein. A D gene is named only where the DNA matches it firmly. Clone size is stated in some rows and not others, as once, few, many or a class when expanded.

D: TRBD1
J: TRBJ2-1
V: TRBV12-3/TRBV12-4
size: NA
DNA: TGTGCCAGCAGTTTACTACCCGGGACAGTCGGCAATGAGCAGTTCTTC
CDR3: CASSLLPGTVGNEQFF

D: TRBD1
J: TRBJ2-1
V: TRBV18
size: NA
DNA: TGTGCCAGCTCACCAAGCACTGGGACAGGGATCTACAATGAGCAGTTCTTC
CDR3: CASSPSTGTGIYNEQFF

D: NA
J: TRBJ1-5
V: TRBV19
size: few
DNA: TGTGCCAGTAGTGATGGTTTTAGCAATCAGCCCCAGCATTTT
CDR3: CASSDGFSNQPQHF

D: TRBD2
J: TRBJ2-1
V: TRBV20-1
size: few
DNA: TGCAGTGCTAGACGAACTAGCGGGGTTAGCTCCTACAATGAGCAGTTCTTC
CDR3: CSARRTSGVSSYNEQFF

D: NA
J: TRBJ1-5
V: TRBV2
size: NA
DNA: TGTGTCAGCAGTGAAGCAGGGATGGGGCCCCAGCATTTT
CDR3: CVSSEAGMGPQHF

D: TRBD1
J: TRBJ2-1
V: TRBV9
size: NA
DNA: TGTGCCAGCAGCGTAGGGGGACAGGGTAAGCAGTTCTTC
CDR3: CASSVGGQGKQFF

D: NA
J: TRBJ2-1
V: TRBV6-2/TRBV6-3
size: many
DNA: TGTGCCAGCAGTTACAGGGACCTTAGCTCTCGATACAATGAGCAGTTCTTC
CDR3: CASSYRDLSSRYNEQFF

D: TRBD2
J: TRBJ2-1
V: TRBV10-3
size: NA
DNA: TGTGCCATCAGCGACCCTCGGGGGGTTTATAGGCAGTTCTTC
CDR3: CAISDPRGVYRQFF

D: NA
J: TRBJ2-1
V: TRBV20-1
size: few
DNA: TGCAGTACTAGTTATCCTTCTGGGCAGTTCTTC
CDR3: CSTSYPSGQFF

D: TRBD1
J: TRBJ1-1
V: TRBV5-1
size: few
DNA: TGCGCCAGCAGCTTGGGGGACAGTCGCACCCCGGCTTTCTTT
CDR3: CASSLGDSRTPAFF

D: NA
J: TRBJ2-5
V: TRBV10-3
size: few
DNA: TGTGCCATCAGCGGGGTCCCGAGGGTACGACAAGAGACCCAGTACTTC
CDR3: CAISGVPRVRQETQYF

D: NA
J: TRBJ1-2
V: TRBV29-1
size: NA
DNA: TGCAGCGTCCAAAAGGGTTACAGTAACTATGGCTACACCTTC
CDR3: CSVQKGYSNYGYTF

D: TRBD1
J: TRBJ2-2
V: TRBV7-2
size: few
DNA: TGTGCCAGCAGCCAGGACAGGAGGACCGGGGAGCTGTTTTTT
CDR3: CASSQDRRTGELFF

D: NA
J: TRBJ1-1
V: TRBV24-1
size: NA
DNA: TGTGCCACCAGAAGACAGGAGAACACTGAAGCTTTCTTT
CDR3: CATRRQENTEAFF

D: NA
J: TRBJ2-5
V: TRBV15
size: few
DNA: TGTGCCACCAGCAGAGATGACAGGCTTCGGGAGACCCAGTACTTC
CDR3: CATSRDDRLRETQYF

D: TRBD1
J: TRBJ2-2
V: TRBV5-1
size: NA
DNA: TGCGCCAGCAGCTTGACCGGACAGGGGGACGCCGGGGAGCTGTTTTTT
CDR3: CASSLTGQGDAGELFF

D: TRBD1
J: TRBJ2-3
V: TRBV29-1
size: few
DNA: TGCAGCGTTGACCGGACAGGATTCACAGATACGCAGTATTTT
CDR3: CSVDRTGFTDTQYF

D: TRBD1
J: TRBJ1-5
V: TRBV2
size: many
DNA: TGTGCCAGCAGTGAATTGGGTAGGACAGGGCGCAGCAATCAGCCCCAGCATTTT
CDR3: CASSELGRTGRSNQPQHF